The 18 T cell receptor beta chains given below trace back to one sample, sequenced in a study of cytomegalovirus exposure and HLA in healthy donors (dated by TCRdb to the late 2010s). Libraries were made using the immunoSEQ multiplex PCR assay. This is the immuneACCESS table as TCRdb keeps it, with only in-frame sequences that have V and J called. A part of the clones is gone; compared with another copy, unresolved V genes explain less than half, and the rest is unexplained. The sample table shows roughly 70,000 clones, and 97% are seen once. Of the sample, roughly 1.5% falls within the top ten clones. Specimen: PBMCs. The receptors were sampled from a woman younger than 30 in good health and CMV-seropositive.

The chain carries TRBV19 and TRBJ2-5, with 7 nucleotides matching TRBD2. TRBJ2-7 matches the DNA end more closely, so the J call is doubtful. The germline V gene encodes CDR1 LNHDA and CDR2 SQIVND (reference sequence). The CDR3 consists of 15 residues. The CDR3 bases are TGTGCCAGTAGTATGGGGCTAGCGGACTCCTACGAGCAGTACTTC. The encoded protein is CASSMGLADSYEQYF.

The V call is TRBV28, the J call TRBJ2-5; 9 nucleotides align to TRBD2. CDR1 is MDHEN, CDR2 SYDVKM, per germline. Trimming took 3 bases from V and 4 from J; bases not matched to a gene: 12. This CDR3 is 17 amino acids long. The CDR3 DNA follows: TGTGCCAGCAGTTTTGGTAGTTTTAGCGGGAGTGGAGAGACCCAGTACTTC. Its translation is CASSFGSFSGSGETQYF.

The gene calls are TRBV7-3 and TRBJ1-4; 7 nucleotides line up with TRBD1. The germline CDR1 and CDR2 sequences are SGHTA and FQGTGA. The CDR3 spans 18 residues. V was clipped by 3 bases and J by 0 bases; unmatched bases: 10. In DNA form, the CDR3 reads TGTGCCAGCAGCTTTGTTCCGGGACAGCTTGCAACTAATGAAAAACTGTTTTTT. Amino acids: CASSFVPGQLATNEKLFF.

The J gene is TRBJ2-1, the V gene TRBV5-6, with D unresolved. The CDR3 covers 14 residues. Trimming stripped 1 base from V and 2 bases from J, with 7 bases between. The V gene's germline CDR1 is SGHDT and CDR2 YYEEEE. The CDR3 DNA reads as TGTGCCAGCAGCTTGCGAATAGCCTACAATGAGCAGTTCTTC. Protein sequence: CASSLRIAYNEQFF.

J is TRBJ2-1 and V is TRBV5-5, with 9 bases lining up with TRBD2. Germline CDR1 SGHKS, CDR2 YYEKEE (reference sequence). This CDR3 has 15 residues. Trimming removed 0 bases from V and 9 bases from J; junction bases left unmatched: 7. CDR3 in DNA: TGTGCCAGCAGCTTGGAATTAGCGGGAGTGGGTGAGCAGTTCTTC. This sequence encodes CASSLELAGVGEQFF. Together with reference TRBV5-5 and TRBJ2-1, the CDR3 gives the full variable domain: DAGVTQSPTHLIKTRGQQVTLRCSPISGHKSVSWYQQVLGQGPQFIFQYYEKEERGRGNFPDRFSARQFPNYSSELNVNALLLGDSALYLCASSLELAGVGEQFFGPGTRLTVL.

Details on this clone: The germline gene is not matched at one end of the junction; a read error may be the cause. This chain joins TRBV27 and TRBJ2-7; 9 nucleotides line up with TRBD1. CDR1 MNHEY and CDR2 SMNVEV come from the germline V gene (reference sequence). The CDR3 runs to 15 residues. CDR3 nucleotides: TGTGCCACCAGTACCGGGACAGGGAACTACTTGGAGCAGTACTTC. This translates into CATSTGTGNYLEQYF.

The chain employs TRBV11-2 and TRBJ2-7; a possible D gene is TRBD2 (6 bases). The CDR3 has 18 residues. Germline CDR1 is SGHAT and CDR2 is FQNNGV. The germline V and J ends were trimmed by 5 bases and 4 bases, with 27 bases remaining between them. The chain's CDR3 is CASSPLVRRVPKIYEQYF. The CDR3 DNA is TGTGCCAGCAGCCCCCTAGTGAGGAGGGTCCCGAAGATTTACGAGCAGTACTTC.

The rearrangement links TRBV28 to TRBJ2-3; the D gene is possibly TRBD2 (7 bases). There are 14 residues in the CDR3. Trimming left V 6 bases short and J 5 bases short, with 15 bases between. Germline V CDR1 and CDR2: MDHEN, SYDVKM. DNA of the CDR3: TGTGCCAGCAGCTCCGGGGGGCTTAAAGATACGCAGTATTTT. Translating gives CASSSGGLKDTQYF.

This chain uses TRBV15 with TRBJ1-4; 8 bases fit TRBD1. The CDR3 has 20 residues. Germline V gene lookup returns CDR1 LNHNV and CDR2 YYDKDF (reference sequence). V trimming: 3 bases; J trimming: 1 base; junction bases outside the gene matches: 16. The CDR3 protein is CATSSPRHRGLVITNEKLFF. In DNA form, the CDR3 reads TGTGCCACCAGCAGTCCCCGCCACAGGGGGTTGGTTATAACTAATGAAAAACTGTTTTTT.

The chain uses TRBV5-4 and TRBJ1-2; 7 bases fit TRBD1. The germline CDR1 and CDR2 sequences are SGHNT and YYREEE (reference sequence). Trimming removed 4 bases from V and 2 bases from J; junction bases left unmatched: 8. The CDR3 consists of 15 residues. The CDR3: CASSPTGERNYGYTF. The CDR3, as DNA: TGTGCCAGCAGCCCAACAGGGGAAAGGAACTATGGCTACACCTTC.

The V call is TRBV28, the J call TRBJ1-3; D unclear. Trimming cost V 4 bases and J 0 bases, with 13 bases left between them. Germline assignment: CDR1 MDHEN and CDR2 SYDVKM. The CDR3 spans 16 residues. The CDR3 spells CASSSKRLLSGNTIYF. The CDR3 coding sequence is TGTGCCAGCAGTTCAAAAAGACTCCTCTCTGGAAACACCATATATTTT.

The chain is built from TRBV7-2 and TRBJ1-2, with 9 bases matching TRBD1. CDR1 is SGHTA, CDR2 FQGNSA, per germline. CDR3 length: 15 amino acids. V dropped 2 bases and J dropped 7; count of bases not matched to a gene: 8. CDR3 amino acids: CASSLSKGQGFGYTF. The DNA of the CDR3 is TGTGCCAGCAGCTTAAGCAAGGGACAGGGATTTGGCTACACCTTC.

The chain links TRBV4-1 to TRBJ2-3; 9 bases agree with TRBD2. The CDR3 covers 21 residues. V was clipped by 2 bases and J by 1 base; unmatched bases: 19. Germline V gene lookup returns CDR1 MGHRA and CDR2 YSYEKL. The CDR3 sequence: CASSQKIAARPRTSGTDTQYF. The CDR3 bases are TGCGCCAGCAGCCAAAAGATCGCCGCCCGGCCGAGGACTAGCGGCACAGATACGCAGTATTTT.

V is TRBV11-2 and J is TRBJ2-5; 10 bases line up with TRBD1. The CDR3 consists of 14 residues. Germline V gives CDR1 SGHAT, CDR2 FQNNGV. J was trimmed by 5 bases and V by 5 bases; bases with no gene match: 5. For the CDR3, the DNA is TGTGCCAGCAGCCCGACAGGGGGCGTTGAGACCCAGTACTTC. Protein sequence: CASSPTGGVETQYF. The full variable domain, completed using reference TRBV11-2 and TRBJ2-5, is EAGVAQSPRYKIIEKRQSVAFWCNPISGHATLYWYQQILGQGPKLLIQFQNNGVVDDSQLPKDRFSAERLKGVDSTLKIQPAKLEDSAVYLCASSPTGGVETQYFGPGTRLLVL.

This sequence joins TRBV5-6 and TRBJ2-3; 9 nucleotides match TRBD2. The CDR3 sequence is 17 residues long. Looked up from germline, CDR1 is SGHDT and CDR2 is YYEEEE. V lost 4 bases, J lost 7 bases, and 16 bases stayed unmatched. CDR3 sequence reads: CASSPDGAGGVAYTQYF. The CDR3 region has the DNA TGTGCCAGCAGCCCCGACGGCGCGGGAGGGGTTGCGTATACGCAGTATTTT.

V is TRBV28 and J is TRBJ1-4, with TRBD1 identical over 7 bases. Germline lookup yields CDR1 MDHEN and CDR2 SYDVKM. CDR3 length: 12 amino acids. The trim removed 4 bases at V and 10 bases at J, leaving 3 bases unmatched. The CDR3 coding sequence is TGTGCCAGCAGTTCAACAGGGGCAAAACTGTTTTTT. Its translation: CASSSTGAKLFF.

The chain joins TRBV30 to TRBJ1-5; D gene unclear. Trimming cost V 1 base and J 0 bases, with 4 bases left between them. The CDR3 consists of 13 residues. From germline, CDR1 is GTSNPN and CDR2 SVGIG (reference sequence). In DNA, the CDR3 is TGTGCCTGGAGTGGCTATAGCAATCAGCCCCAGCATTTT. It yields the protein CAWSGYSNQPQHF. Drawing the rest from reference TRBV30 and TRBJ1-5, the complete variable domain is SQTIHQWPATLVQPVGSPLSLECTVEGTSNPNLYWYRQAAGRGLQLLFYSVGIGQISSEVPQNLSASRPQDRQFILSSKKLLLSDSGFYLCAWSGYSNQPQHFGDGTRLSIL.

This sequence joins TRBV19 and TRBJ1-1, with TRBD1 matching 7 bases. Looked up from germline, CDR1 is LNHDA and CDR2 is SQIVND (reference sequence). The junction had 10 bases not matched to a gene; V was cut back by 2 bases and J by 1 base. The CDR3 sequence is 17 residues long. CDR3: CASSIMLAGGTNTEAFF. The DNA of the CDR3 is TGTGCCAGTAGTATAATGCTGGCAGGGGGGACGAACACTGAAGCTTTCTTT.